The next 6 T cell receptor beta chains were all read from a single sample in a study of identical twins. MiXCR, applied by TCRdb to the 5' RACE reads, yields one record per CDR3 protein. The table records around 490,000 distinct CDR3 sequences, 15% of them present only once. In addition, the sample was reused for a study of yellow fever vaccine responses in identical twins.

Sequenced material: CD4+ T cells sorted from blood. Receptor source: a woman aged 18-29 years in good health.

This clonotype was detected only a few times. For the CDR3, the DNA is TGCGCCAGCAGCCACCACAGGGATGGGTCCTACAATGAGCAGTTCTTC. This gives the protein CASSHHRDGSYNEQFF. The chain has TRBV4-1 and TRBJ2-1; TRBD1 is a possible D gene (6 bases). V was pared by 3 bases and J by 1 base, with 13 bases between. CDR3 length: 16 residues. Germline values: CDR1 MGHRA, CDR2 YSYEKL.

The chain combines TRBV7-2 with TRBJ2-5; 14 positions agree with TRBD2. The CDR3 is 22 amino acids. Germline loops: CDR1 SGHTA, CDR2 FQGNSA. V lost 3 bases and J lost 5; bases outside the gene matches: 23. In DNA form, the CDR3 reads TGTGCCAGCAGCTTTTCTTCTCTGGTGTTCGGGACTAGCGGGAGTACCAGGGAGACCCAGTACTTC. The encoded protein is CASSFSSLVFGTSGSTRETQYF.

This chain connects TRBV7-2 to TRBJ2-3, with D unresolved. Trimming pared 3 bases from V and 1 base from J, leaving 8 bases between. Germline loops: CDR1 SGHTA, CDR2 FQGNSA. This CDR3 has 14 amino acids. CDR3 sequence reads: CASSLGWGTDTQYF. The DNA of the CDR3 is TGTGCCAGCAGCTTGGGGTGGGGCACAGATACGCAGTATTTT.

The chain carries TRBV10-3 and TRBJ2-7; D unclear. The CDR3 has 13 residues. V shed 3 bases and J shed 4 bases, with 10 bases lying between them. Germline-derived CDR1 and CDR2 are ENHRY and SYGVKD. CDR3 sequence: CAISDMDNYEQYF. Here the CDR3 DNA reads TGTGCCATCAGTGATATGGATAATTACGAGCAGTACTTC.

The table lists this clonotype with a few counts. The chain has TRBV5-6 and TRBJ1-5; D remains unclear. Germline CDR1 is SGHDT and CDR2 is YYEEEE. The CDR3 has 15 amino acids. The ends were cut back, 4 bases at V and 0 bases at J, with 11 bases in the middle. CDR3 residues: CASSAVAASNQPQHF. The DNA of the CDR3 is TGTGCCAGCAGCGCGGTGGCAGCTAGCAATCAGCCCCAGCATTTT.

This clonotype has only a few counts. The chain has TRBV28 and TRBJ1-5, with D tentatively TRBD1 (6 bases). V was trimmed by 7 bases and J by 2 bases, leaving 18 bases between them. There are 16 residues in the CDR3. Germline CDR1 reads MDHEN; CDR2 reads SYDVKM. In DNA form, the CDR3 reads TGTGCCAGCACCATCGGGGGGGCGGCGGGCAATCAGCCCCAGCATTTT. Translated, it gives CASTIGGAAGNQPQHF.